This is a list of T cell receptor beta chains from one sample in a study of T-cell reconstitution after alpha-beta-depleted transplantation in children. TCRdb redid the calling of the PCR reads with MiXCR, one entry per CDR3 protein. The table has about 92,000 distinct CDR3 sequences, 10% to 15% seen once; the top ten hold over 11%. Specimen: PBMCs from the stem cell graft donor, collected from the stem cell graft. These receptors were obtained from a human donor who donated a stem cell graft to a child with inherited bone marrow failure. Both conserved end residues are part of each CDR3. D genes are given only for firm matches. A row's size may be missing; if present it is once, few, many or a size class.

cdr3_length j_call d_call v_call clone_size cdr3_aa cdr3_nt
18 TRBJ1-6 TRBD1 TRBV15 many CATSGPGQVKAGDSPLHF TGTGCCACCAGCGGACCGGGACAGGTTAAAGCGGGTGATTCACCCCTCCACTTT
18 TRBJ1-6 TRBD1 TRBV3-1 many CASSHRQGAGSYNSPLHF TGTGCCAGCAGCCACAGACAGGGGGCAGGCTCCTATAATTCACCCCTCCACTTT
15 TRBJ1-5 . TRBV7-2 many CASSSVGGANQPQHF TGTGCCAGCAGCTCCGTGGGAGGGGCCAATCAGCCCCAGCATTTT
15 TRBJ1-5 TRBD1 TRBV7-2 many CASSLDRGPNQPQHF TGTGCCAGCAGCTTGGACAGGGGACCCAATCAGCCCCAGCATTTT
18 TRBJ2-3 TRBD2 TRBV4-3 many CASSLTTGTSGHTDTQYF TGCGCCAGCAGCTTGACCACCGGGACTAGCGGCCATACAGATACGCAGTATTTT
15 TRBJ2-1 TRBD1 TRBV4-3 many CASSRGQARDNEQFF TGCGCCAGCAGCCGAGGACAGGCTCGGGACAATGAGCAGTTCTTC
16 TRBJ2-5 TRBD2 TRBV7-9 many CASSFGTSGNQETQYF TGTGCCAGCAGCTTTGGTACTAGCGGAAACCAAGAGACCCAGTACTTC
16 TRBJ2-7 . TRBV4-3 . CASSQDYRAGAYEQYF TGCGCCAGCAGCCAAGATTATAGAGCTGGGGCCTACGAGCAGTACTTC
14 TRBJ2-3 . TRBV10-3 . CAISAARPPDTQYF TGTGCCATCAGCGCCGCCCGGCCCCCAGATACGCAGTATTTT
16 TRBJ1-2 TRBD1 TRBV7-8 many CASSLAGTAHLYGYTF TGTGCCAGCAGCTTAGCGGGGACAGCCCACCTCTATGGCTACACCTTC
14 TRBJ1-1 . TRBV12-3/TRBV12-4 many CASTLRGGSGEAFF TGTGCCAGCACCCTTAGAGGGGGGTCGGGTGAAGCTTTCTTT
12 TRBJ1-1 . TRBV6-6 many CASSYLVTEAFF TGTGCCAGCAGTTACCTCGTCACTGAAGCTTTCTTT
15 TRBJ1-5 . TRBV27 many CASSLRGAGNQPQHF TGTGCCAGCAGTTTAAGGGGGGCTGGCAATCAGCCCCAGCATTTT
16 TRBJ2-3 . TRBV6-5 many CASRRAFIRRTDTQYF TGTGCCAGCAGGCGGGCCTTCATACGGCGCACAGATACGCAGTATTTT
13 TRBJ2-2 . TRBV7-2 many CASRVMGDGELFF TGTGCCAGCAGAGTGATGGGGGACGGGGAGCTGTTTTTT
17 TRBJ2-7 . TRBV29-1 many CSVEAGAKGVSVYEQYF TGCAGCGTTGAAGCTGGGGCCAAGGGCGTTTCTGTCTACGAGCAGTACTTC
14 TRBJ2-7 . TRBV18 many CASSLRDGAYEQYF TGTGCCAGCTCACTCCGGGACGGAGCCTACGAGCAGTACTTC